The clone carrying this T cell receptor (beta chain) was seen only a few times. What it recognizes is unknown. 5'RACE with constant-segment primers built TCRalpha and TCRbeta cDNA libraries with UMIs. One entry per CDR3 protein results from TCRdb running MiXCR on the 5' RACE reads. The sample yields 220,000 or so distinct CDR3 sequences, 9.5% to 10% seen once. The germline V and J ends were trimmed by 4 bases and 4 bases, with 10 bases remaining between them. This CDR3 is 13 amino acids long. Germline values: CDR1 MNHEY, CDR2 SVGAGI. The data derive from a study of T-cell memory formation after mild COVID-19. Findings of the study overall: Clonal second-wave expansions that peaked on day 37 had unconfirmed SARS-CoV-2 specificity. Day 15 to 85 contracting clones showed balanced CD4/CD8; day 15 to 37 expanders favored CD4+. Several responding clones turned up in pre-infection memory, indicating that cross-reactive memory may have taken part.

The clonotype comes from a man aged 18 to 30 who had mild COVID-19 (a few samples of this study predate the infection). Cell type and time point are not known. The sample taken for sequencing was PBMCs or a T cell subset sorted from them (not recorded which). V gene TRBV6-5 combines with J gene TRBJ1-2, with D uncertain. The CDR3 reads CASSFDPGYGYTF. The CDR3 DNA sequence: TGTGCCAGCAGTTTCGACCCGGGCTATGGCTACACCTTC.